What follows is one T cell receptor (beta chain) and its context. Its antigen is unknown. The data belong to a study of T cell responses to AZD1222 COVID-19 vaccine. Sequencing was performed with immunoSEQ multiplex PCR; in TCRdb, only in-frame clones are kept and a portion is missing. The repertoire consists of 130,000 or so clones, with under 95% occurring once and the leading ten covering 2.5% to 4%. Study outcomes and limitations: Donors skewed white British and female; clonal diversity was possibly underestimated.

This TCR derives from an adult in good health. The sequencing used peripheral blood, collected on day 0 of AZD1222 vaccination.

The CDR3 sequence: CASRGQDDYNSPLHF. CDR3 coding DNA: TGTGCCAGCAGGGGACAGGACGACTATAATTCACCCCTCCACTTT. V and J are TRBV7-9 and TRBJ1-6, with 8 bases lining up with TRBD1. CDR1 and CDR2 (germline): SEHNR, FQNEAQ (reference sequence). Trimming cost V 6 bases and J 3 bases; bases outside gene matches: 4. The CDR3 extends over 15 amino acids.